The 30 T cell receptor beta chains below were found in one sample sequenced in a study. TCRdb passed the RT-PCR reads through MiXCR, listing each CDR3 protein once. Among about 680,000 distinct CDR3 sequences listed, around 14% were seen once. The sequenced sample consisted of memory CD4+ T cells from blood. Receptor source: a female donor in good health, serving as a healthy control.

This clonotype was observed a few times. The rearrangement uses TRBV7-2 and TRBJ2-7; D is uncertain. The CDR3 is 15 residues long. Germline V lookup: CDR1 SGHTA, CDR2 FQGNSA. V lost 5 bases to trimming and J lost 2 bases, with 16 bases between them. CDR3 DNA: TGTGCCAGCAGCCCGACCCGAGGAAACGCCTACGAGCAGTACTTC. Its protein is CASSPTRGNAYEQYF.

V and J are TRBV18 and TRBJ1-5; tentatively, D is TRBD1 (6 bases). The CDR3 runs to 14 residues. Looked up from germline, CDR1 is KGHSH and CDR2 is LQKENI. The V gene lost 3 bases and the J gene lost 6 bases, with 12 bases spanning the gap. The CDR3 protein is CASSPGQGFQPQHF. Here the CDR3 DNA reads TGTGCCAGCTCACCGGGGCAGGGGTTTCAGCCCCAGCATTTT. The variable domain in full, with the rest retrieved from reference TRBV18 and TRBJ1-5, is NAGVMQNPRHLVRRRGQEARLRCSPMKGHSHVYWYRQLPEEGLKFMVYLQKENIIDESGMPKERFSAEFPKEGPSILRIQQVVRGDSAAYFCASSPGQGFQPQHFGDGTRLSIL.

This clonotype was detected only a few times. V is TRBV11-2 and J is TRBJ1-2, with D unclear. Germline CDR1 is SGHAT and CDR2 is FQNNGV. With 4 bases removed from V and 4 bases from J, the gap between germline ends came to 16 bases. The CDR3 extends over 15 amino acids. The CDR3 DNA sequence: TGTGCCAGCAGCTCAAACCAAGGATCCTCCTATGGCTACACCTTC. It yields the protein CASSSNQGSSYGYTF. The full variable domain, in which reference TRBV11-2 and TRBJ1-2 provide the parts outside the CDR3, is EAGVAQSPRYKIIEKRQSVAFWCNPISGHATLYWYQQILGQGPKLLIQFQNNGVVDDSQLPKDRFSAERLKGVDSTLKIQPAKLEDSAVYLCASSSNQGSSYGYTFGSGTRLTVV.

This clonotype appeared a few times. This rearrangement joins TRBV4-2 to TRBJ2-2, with a possible D match to TRBD2 (5 bases). The V and J ends lost 5 bases and 4 bases respectively, with 8 bases between them. This CDR3 is built from 13 residues. Germline V gene lookup returns CDR1 LGHNA and CDR2 YNFKEQ. The CDR3 sequence: CASSGSVTGELFF. CDR3 nucleotide sequence: TGTGCCAGCAGCGGTAGCGTCACCGGGGAGCTGTTTTTT.

In this sample, this clonotype turned up a few times. The chain recombines TRBV5-1 with TRBJ2-2; unclear D gene. Germline V gene lookup returns CDR1 SGHRS and CDR2 YFSETQ. This CDR3 is built from 19 residues. With 0 bases removed from V and 0 bases from J, the gap between germline ends came to 18 bases. CDR3 in amino acids: CASSLAFFVGFANTGELFF. In nucleotides, the CDR3 is TGCGCCAGCAGCTTGGCCTTTTTCGTGGGGTTCGCGAACACCGGGGAGCTGTTTTTT.

This clonotype was picked up many times. V gene TRBV12-3 or TRBV12-4 combines with J gene TRBJ1-2, with D perhaps matching TRBD1 (5 bases). V was cut by 10 bases and J by 3 bases, with 12 bases left in between. The CDR3 sequence is 12 residues long. CDR3 region: CATRQGHYGYTF. CDR3 in DNA: TGTGCCACCCGGCAGGGCCACTATGGCTACACCTTC.

This clonotype was found many times. The V and J genes are TRBV11-2 and TRBJ1-1, with a weak D call TRBD1 (5 bases). The CDR3 is made up of 16 amino acids. Germline CDR1 SGHAT, CDR2 FQNNGV. V lost 5 bases to trimming and J lost 1 base, with 17 bases between them. CDR3 residues: CASSALRVLQNTEAFF. CDR3 bases: TGTGCCAGCAGCGCTCTCAGGGTGTTACAGAACACTGAAGCTTTCTTT.

This clonotype was observed a handful of times. The chain uses TRBV20-1 and TRBJ2-1; 8 bases are shared with TRBD2. CDR3 size: 17 residues. Germline V gene lookup returns CDR1 DFQATT and CDR2 SNEGSKA (reference sequence). The V and J ends lost 5 bases and 0 bases, in that order; junction bases with no gene match: 12. The CDR3 sequence is CSAQGAGAHSSYNEQFF. The CDR3 DNA is TGCAGTGCTCAGGGAGCGGGGGCGCATAGCTCCTACAATGAGCAGTTCTTC.

About this clonotype: With a much larger clone just one base away, this may be a read error. This rearrangement joins TRBV12-3 or TRBV12-4 to TRBJ2-1; D gene uncertain. The V gene lost 6 bases and the J gene lost 1 base, with 13 bases spanning the gap. This CDR3 has 15 residues. The CDR3: CASRHPGGSYNEQFF. As DNA, the CDR3 is TGTGCCAGCAGGCATCCTGGCGGATCCTACAATGAGCAGTTCTTC.

This chain links TRBV6-5 with TRBJ2-2; 15 bases fit TRBD2. The germline CDR1 and CDR2 sequences are MNHEY and SVGAGI. Unmatched junction bases numbered 6, after V lost 6 bases and J lost 1 base. This CDR3 has 18 amino acids. CDR3 in amino acids: CASRWGLAGGGNTGELFF. In DNA, the CDR3 is TGTGCCAGCAGATGGGGACTAGCGGGAGGCGGGAACACCGGGGAGCTGTTTTTT.

The chain combines TRBV6-1 with TRBJ1-1; the D gene is possibly TRBD1 (5 bases). Germline V lookup: CDR1 MNHNS, CDR2 SASEGT. V was clipped by 2 bases and J by 5 bases, with 21 bases between them. The CDR3 covers 17 residues. The chain's CDR3 is CASSEFARVWGSTEAFF. Here the CDR3 DNA reads TGTGCCAGCAGTGAATTCGCCAGGGTTTGGGGTAGTACTGAAGCTTTCTTT.

This clonotype was counted at least ten times. The CDR3 loop is CASSPRDGTPNYGYTF. The DNA for the CDR3 is TGTGCCAGCAGCCCCCGGGACGGAACTCCTAACTATGGCTACACCTTC. This sequence joins TRBV5-6 and TRBJ1-2, with D possibly matching TRBD1 (5 bases). This CDR3 has 16 residues. Trimming took off 4 bases at V and 0 bases at J, with 16 bases between the two ends. Germline values: CDR1 SGHDT, CDR2 YYEEEE.

This clonotype was observed a handful of times. J is TRBJ1-5 and V is TRBV24-1; no reliable D call. The germline V gene has CDR1 KGHDR and CDR2 SFDVKD. Deletions cut 2 bases from V and 5 bases from J, with 6 bases between. The CDR3 totals 13 residues. For the CDR3, the DNA is TGTGCCACCAGTGATTACGATTATCAGCCCCAGCATTTT. Translating gives CATSDYDYQPQHF.

This sequence joins TRBV5-4 and TRBJ2-7; D ambiguous. V was shortened by 2 bases and J by 0 bases, with 9 bases between the two germline ends. This CDR3 region has 14 residues. Germline V lookup: CDR1 SGHNT, CDR2 YYREEE (reference sequence). CDR3 coding DNA: TGTGCCAGCAGCTTTAGTGCGAGCTCCTACGAGCAGTACTTC. Protein product: CASSFSASSYEQYF.

The chain joins TRBV2 to TRBJ2-5; D gene uncertain. CDR3 length: 13 amino acids. Trimming took 5 bases from V and 4 from J, leaving 11 bases between them. Germline CDR1 SNHLY, CDR2 FYNNEI. DNA for the CDR3: TGTGCCAGCAGTTGGGCGCCGGGAGAGACCCAGTACTTC. Translated, it gives CASSWAPGETQYF.

On this clonotype itself: A read error may explain this, as a much larger clone is one base away. The chain uses TRBV12-3 or TRBV12-4 and TRBJ2-5; 7 bases match TRBD1. The CDR3 has 15 amino acids. V trimming: 4 bases; J trimming: 3 bases; junction bases outside the gene matches: 8. The CDR3, as DNA: TGTGCCAGCAGTTCCCGACAGGGTATGAAAGAGACCCAGTACTTC. Its protein product is CASSSRQGMKETQYF.

This clonotype has ten or more counts. This sequence joins TRBV10-3 and TRBJ2-2; D is perhaps TRBD1 (6 bases). The CDR3 totals 14 residues. The germline gives CDR1 ENHRY, CDR2 SYGVKD. V was clipped by 0 bases and J by 6 bases, with 8 bases between them. The CDR3 coding sequence is TGTGCCATCAGTGAGTCACAGGGAGCCGGGGAGCTGTTTTTT. It specifies CAISESQGAGELFF.

The table lists this clonotype with many counts. This rearrangement joins TRBV6-5 to TRBJ2-3; 10 positions match TRBD2. V gave up 10 bases and J gave up 3 bases; unmatched junction bases: 4. The CDR3 has 13 residues. Germline CDR1 reads MNHEY; CDR2 reads SVGAGI. This CDR3 is CATSGSRTDTQYF. DNA of the CDR3: TGTGCCACTAGCGGGAGTCGGACAGATACGCAGTATTTT.

The V gene is TRBV20-1, the J gene TRBJ1-6; tentatively, D is TRBD1 (6 bases). V lost 1 base and J 9 bases, leaving 13 bases between the germline ends. The CDR3 has 14 amino acids. Germline assignment: CDR1 DFQATT and CDR2 SNEGSKA (reference sequence). The CDR3 sequence: CSARGQGISSPLHF. The CDR3 bases are TGCAGTGCTAGAGGGCAGGGGATAAGTTCACCCCTCCACTTT.

This clonotype showed up many times. CDR3 loop: CASSQDHASGSLGFHNEQFF. CDR3 bases: TGCGCCAGCAGCCAAGATCACGCTAGCGGGAGTCTCGGTTTCCACAATGAGCAGTTCTTC. The chain recombines TRBV4-3 with TRBJ2-1, with 10 bases fitting TRBD2. The CDR3 is 20 residues long. Losses at the gene ends were 0 bases for V and 5 bases for J; bases not matched to a gene: 16. CDR1 LGHNA and CDR2 YSLEER come from the germline V gene.

There are many counts of this clonotype. V is TRBV12-3 or TRBV12-4 and J is TRBJ1-2; D not resolved. Deletions cut 3 bases from V and 3 bases from J, with 5 bases between. The CDR3 extends over 12 amino acids. CDR3 amino acids: CASSFRHYGYTF. The CDR3 DNA follows: TGTGCCAGCAGTTTCCGTCACTATGGCTACACCTTC.

This clonotype was detected ten times or more. CDR3 nucleotides: TGTGCCAGCAGTGGGGGACGGTTGTACCAAGAGACCCAGTACTTC. Protein: CASSGGRLYQETQYF. The chain recombines TRBV12-3 or TRBV12-4 with TRBJ2-5; D may match TRBD1 or TRBD2 (5 bases each). The V and J ends lost 5 bases and 0 bases respectively, with 13 bases between them. The CDR3 has 15 residues.

This clonotype was seen more than once but under ten times. The chain carries TRBV12-3 or TRBV12-4 and TRBJ2-4; D is ambiguous. This CDR3 has 11 amino acids. Trimming removed 6 bases at V and 7 bases at J, with 7 bases between. The CDR3 reads CASSLSNIQYF. The DNA of the CDR3 is TGTGCCAGCAGCCTAAGCAACATTCAGTACTTC.

This clonotype has ten or more counts. V and J are TRBV20-1 and TRBJ1-5, with D perhaps matching TRBD1 (6 bases). The CDR3 runs 14 residues. Trimming cost V 5 bases and J 2 bases, with 13 bases left between them. Germline CDR1 reads DFQATT; CDR2 reads SNEGSKA (reference sequence). The CDR3 is CSARRGLGNQPQHF. CDR3 DNA: TGCAGTGCTCGACGGGGGCTGGGCAATCAGCCCCAGCATTTT.

The table lists this clonotype with a few counts. The chain links TRBV20-1 to TRBJ1-2; TRBD1 agrees at 8 bases. The germline gives CDR1 DFQATT, CDR2 SNEGSKA (reference sequence). The CDR3 contains 15 residues. V lost 3 bases to trimming and J lost 3 bases; unmatched junction nucleotides: 9. The CDR3 DNA follows: TGCAGTGCTAGGGAAAGACAGGGGTCGGACTATGGCTACACCTTC. It codes for CSARERQGSDYGYTF.

This CDR3 reads CASSDRRGLAGADTQYF. In DNA form, the CDR3 reads TGTGCCAGCAGTGACAGAAGAGGACTAGCGGGAGCAGATACGCAGTATTTT. The chain employs TRBV6-2 or TRBV6-3 and TRBJ2-3; TRBD2 matches at 13 bases. V shed 5 bases, J shed 4 bases, and the junction held 9 bases outside the gene matches. The CDR3 is made up of 17 amino acids. In germline, CDR1 is MNHEY, CDR2 SVGEGT.

The CDR3 loop is CASSPLIAGGRDTQYF. DNA for the CDR3: TGTGCCAGCAGCCCACTTATAGCTGGGGGCAGAGATACGCAGTATTTT. V gene TRBV14 combines with J gene TRBJ2-3, with D maybe TRBD1 (6 bases). The V end lost 4 bases, the J end lost 5 bases, and 19 bases lay between the germline ends. Germline V gene lookup returns CDR1 SGHDN and CDR2 FVKESK. CDR3 length: 16 amino acids.

A remark on this clonotype: At one end, the junction sequence differs from germline, possibly due to a read error. The chain links TRBV27 to TRBJ2-3, with D perhaps matching TRBD1 (6 bases). This CDR3 has 15 residues. CDR1 MNHEY and CDR2 SMNVEV come from the germline V gene (reference sequence). CDR3: CASSWQGSGADTQYF. For the CDR3, the DNA is TGTGCCAGCAGTTGGCAGGGGAGTGGTGCAGACACGCAGTATTTT.

This clonotype has only a few counts. V gene TRBV7-2 combines with J gene TRBJ2-7; 10 bases are a match to TRBD2. The CDR3 is made up of 17 amino acids. Germline CDR1 is SGHTA and CDR2 is FQGNSA. Trimming took 3 bases from V and 1 from J; bases not matched to a gene: 9. DNA for the CDR3: TGTGCCAGCAGCTTTTCGGGGCTAGCGGGAGAATCCTACGAGCAGTACTTC. Its translation: CASSFSGLAGESYEQYF.

This clonotype occurred a few times. The chain combines TRBV6-1 with TRBJ1-4; 7 nucleotides align to TRBD1. The germline V gene has CDR1 MNHNS and CDR2 SASEGT. The junction had 9 bases not matched to a gene; V was cut back by 8 bases and J by 6 bases. CDR3 length: 14 residues. The CDR3 region has the DNA TGTGCCAGCGGACAAGGGGGCTGGGATGAAAAACTGTTTTTT. Its protein product is CASGQGGWDEKLFF.